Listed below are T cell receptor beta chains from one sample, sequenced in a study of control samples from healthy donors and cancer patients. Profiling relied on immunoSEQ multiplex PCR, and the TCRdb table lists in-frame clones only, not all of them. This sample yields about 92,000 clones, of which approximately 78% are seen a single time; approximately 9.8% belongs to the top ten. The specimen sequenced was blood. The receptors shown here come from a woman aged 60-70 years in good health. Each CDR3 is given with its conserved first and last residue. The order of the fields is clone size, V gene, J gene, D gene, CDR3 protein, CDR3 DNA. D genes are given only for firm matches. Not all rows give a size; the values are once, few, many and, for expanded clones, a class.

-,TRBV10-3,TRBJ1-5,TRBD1,CAISERDSSEPQHF,TGTGCCATCAGTGAGCGGGACAGCAGTGAGCCCCAGCATTTT
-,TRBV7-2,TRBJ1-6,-,CASRSVGSPLHF,TGTGCCAGCAGATCGGTGGGTTCACCCCTCCACTTT
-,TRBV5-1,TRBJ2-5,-,CASSLNPGRETQYF,TGCGCCAGCAGCTTGAATCCGGGGAGGGAGACCCAGTACTTC
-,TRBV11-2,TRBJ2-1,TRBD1,CASSEGAFANEQFF,TGTGCCAGCAGTGAGGGGGCGTTCGCCAATGAGCAGTTCTTC
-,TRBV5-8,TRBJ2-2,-,CASSLWQGATTGELFF,TGTGCCAGCAGCTTGTGGCAGGGCGCGACCACCGGGGAGCTGTTTTTT
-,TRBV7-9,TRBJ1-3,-,CASTPFRGVNSGNTIYF,TGTGCCAGCACCCCTTTTCGGGGAGTAAACTCTGGAAACACCATATATTTT
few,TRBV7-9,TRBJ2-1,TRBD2,CASSYSGRQVNEQFF,TGTGCCAGCAGCTATAGCGGGAGGCAAGTCAATGAGCAGTTCTTC
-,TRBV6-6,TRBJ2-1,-,CASGSTGSGNEQFF,TGTGCCAGCGGATCAACAGGGTCCGGCAATGAGCAGTTCTTC
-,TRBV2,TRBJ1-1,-,CASSEVRQRGAEAFF,TGTGCCAGCAGTGAAGTACGTCAGCGAGGCGCTGAAGCTTTCTTT
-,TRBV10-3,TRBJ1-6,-,CAIRGAYNSPLHF,TGTGCCATCAGAGGGGCGTATAATTCACCCCTCCACTTT
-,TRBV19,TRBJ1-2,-,CASSIPGGQNYGYTF,TGTGCCAGTAGTATACCCGGAGGACAGAACTATGGCTACACCTTC
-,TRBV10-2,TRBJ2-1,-,CASSESGSYNEQFF,TGCGCCAGCAGTGAGTCCGGTTCCTACAATGAGCAGTTCTTC
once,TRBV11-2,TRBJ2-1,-,CASSFKRLSYNEQFF,TGTGCCAGCAGCTTTAAGCGGCTCTCCTACAATGAGCAGTTCTTC
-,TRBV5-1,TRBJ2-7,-,CASSLAVPSYEQYF,TGCGCCAGCAGCTTGGCGGTTCCCTCCTACGAGCAGTACTTC
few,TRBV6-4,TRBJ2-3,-,CASSDSSLGGADTQYF,TGTGCCAGCAGTGACTCGTCTCTGGGGGGTGCAGATACGCAGTATTTT
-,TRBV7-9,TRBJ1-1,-,CASSYYSGTEAFF,TGTGCCAGCAGCTACTACTCCGGGACTGAAGCTTTCTTT
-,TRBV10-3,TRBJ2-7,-,CAISESNGFYEQYF,TGTGCCATCAGTGAGTCGAATGGCTTCTACGAGCAGTACTTC
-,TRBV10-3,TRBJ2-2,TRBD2,CAIGRTSLGTGELFF,TGTGCCATCGGCAGGACTAGTCTGGGAACCGGGGAGCTGTTTTTT
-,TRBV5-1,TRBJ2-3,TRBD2,CASSTRTSGGTDTQYF,TGCGCCAGCAGCACTCGGACTAGCGGGGGCACAGATACGCAGTATTTT
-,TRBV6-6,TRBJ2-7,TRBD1,CASRSQTGGMNEQYF,TGTGCCAGCAGATCCCAGACAGGGGGCATGAACGAGCAGTACTTC
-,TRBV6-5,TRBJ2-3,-,CASSYGHTDTQYF,TGTGCCAGCAGTTACGGTCACACAGATACGCAGTATTTT
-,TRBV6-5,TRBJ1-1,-,CASSSPGMNTEAFF,TGTGCCAGCAGCTCACCTGGGATGAACACTGAAGCTTTCTTT
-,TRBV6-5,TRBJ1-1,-,CASQGNTEAFF,TGTGCCAGCCAGGGGAACACTGAAGCTTTCTTT
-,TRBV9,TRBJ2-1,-,CASSVGTEVSEQFF,TGTGCCAGCAGCGTAGGGACGGAAGTTAGTGAGCAGTTCTTC
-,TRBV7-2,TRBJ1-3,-,CASSSTAISGNTIYF,TGTGCCAGCAGCTCCACAGCGATCTCTGGAAACACCATATATTTT
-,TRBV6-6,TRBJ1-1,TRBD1,CASSPRDSRKTEAFF,TGTGCCAGCAGTCCCAGGGACAGTCGGAAGACTGAAGCTTTCTTT